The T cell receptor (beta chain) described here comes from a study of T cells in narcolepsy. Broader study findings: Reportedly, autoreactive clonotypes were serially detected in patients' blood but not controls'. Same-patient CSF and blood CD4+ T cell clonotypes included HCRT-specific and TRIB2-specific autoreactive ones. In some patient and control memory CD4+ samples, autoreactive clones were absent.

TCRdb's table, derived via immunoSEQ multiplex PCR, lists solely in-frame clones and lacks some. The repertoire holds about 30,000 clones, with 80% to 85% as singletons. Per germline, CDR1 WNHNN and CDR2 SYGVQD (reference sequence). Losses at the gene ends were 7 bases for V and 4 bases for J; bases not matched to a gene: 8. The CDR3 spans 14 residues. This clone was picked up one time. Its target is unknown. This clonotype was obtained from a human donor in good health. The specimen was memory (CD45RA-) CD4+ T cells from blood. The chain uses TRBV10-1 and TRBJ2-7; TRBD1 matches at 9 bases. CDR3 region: CASKNRDREYEQYF. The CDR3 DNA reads TGCGCCAGCAAGAACCGGGACAGGGAGTACGAGCAGTACTTC.